The text below deals with one T cell receptor beta chain. The record originates from a study of tumor-infiltrating lymphocytes in localized non-small cell lung cancer. This CDR3 is 11 amino acids long. Trimming removed 8 bases at V and 4 bases at J, with 11 bases between. CDR1 and CDR2 (germline): SQVTM, ANQGSEA. Sequencing used immunoSEQ multiplex PCR; TCRdb keeps in-frame clones, though not all of them. The table lists 9,000 to 15,000 clones, 76% of them singletons. The chain recombines TRBV29-1 with TRBJ2-5; D might be TRBD2 (5 bases). The sample was uninvolved lung tissue not adjacent to the tumor. This sequence was found in a human donor with non-small cell lung cancer. As DNA, the CDR3 is TGCAGCCACCGGGAAAGAGAGACCCAGTACTTC. This encodes CSHRERETQYF.